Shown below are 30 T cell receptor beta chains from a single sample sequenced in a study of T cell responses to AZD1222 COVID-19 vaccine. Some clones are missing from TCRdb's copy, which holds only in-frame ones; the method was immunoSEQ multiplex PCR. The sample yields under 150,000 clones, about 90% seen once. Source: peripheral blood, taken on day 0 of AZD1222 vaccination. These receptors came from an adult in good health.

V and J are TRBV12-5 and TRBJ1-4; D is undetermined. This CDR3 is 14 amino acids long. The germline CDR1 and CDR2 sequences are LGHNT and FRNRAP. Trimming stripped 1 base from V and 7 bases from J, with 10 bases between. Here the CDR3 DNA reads TGTGCTAGTGGTTTGGAGACCGCGGGTGAAAAACTGTTTTTT. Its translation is CASGLETAGEKLFF.

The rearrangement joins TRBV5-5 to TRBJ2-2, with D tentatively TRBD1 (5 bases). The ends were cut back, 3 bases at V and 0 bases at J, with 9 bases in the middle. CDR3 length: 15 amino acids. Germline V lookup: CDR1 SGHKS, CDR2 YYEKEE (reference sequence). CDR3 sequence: CASSSTTANTGELFF. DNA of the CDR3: TGTGCCAGCAGCTCAACGACAGCGAACACCGGGGAGCTGTTTTTT.

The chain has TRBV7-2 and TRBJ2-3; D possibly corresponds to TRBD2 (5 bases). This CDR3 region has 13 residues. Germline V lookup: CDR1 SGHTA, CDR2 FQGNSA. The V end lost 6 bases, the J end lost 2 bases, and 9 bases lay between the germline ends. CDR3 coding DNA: TGTGCCAGCAGATCCGGGGACACAGATACGCAGTATTTT. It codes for CASRSGDTDTQYF.

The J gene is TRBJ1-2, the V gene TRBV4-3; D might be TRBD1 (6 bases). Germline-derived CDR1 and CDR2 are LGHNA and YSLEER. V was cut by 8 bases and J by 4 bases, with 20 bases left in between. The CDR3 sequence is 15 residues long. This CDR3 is CASSSPGESTYGYTF. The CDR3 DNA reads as TGCGCCAGCTCCTCTCCAGGGGAGTCTACCTATGGCTACACCTTC.

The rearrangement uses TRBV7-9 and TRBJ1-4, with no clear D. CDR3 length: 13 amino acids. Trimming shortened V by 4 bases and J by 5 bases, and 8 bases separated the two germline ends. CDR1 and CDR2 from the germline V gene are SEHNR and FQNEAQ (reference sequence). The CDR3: CASSSSWNEKLFF. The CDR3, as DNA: TGTGCCAGCAGCTCCAGTTGGAATGAAAAACTGTTTTTT.

CDR3 sequence (DNA): TGTGCCAGCAGCGCCGCTAGCGTCACCTACAATGAGCAGTTCTTC. Translation gives CASSAASVTYNEQFF. The chain couples TRBV9 to TRBJ2-1; TRBD2 might be the D (6 bases). The CDR3 extends over 15 amino acids. Germline V gene data show CDR1 as SGDLS and CDR2 as YYNGEE. Trimming stripped 3 bases from V and 2 bases from J, with 12 bases between.

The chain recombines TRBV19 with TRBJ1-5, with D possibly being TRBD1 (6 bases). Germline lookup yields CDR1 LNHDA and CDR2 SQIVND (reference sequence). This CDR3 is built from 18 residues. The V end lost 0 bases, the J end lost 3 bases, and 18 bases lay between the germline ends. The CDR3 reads CASSIEGGGADVNQPQHF. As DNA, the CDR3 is TGTGCCAGTAGTATAGAGGGTGGGGGCGCCGATGTCAATCAGCCCCAGCATTTT.

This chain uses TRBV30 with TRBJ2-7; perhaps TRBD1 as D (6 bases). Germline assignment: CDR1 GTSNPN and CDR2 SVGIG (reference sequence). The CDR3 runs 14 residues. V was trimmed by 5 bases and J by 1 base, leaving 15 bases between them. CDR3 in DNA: TGTGCCTGGTCAGGGGAAGGACGGTCCTACGAGCAGTACTTC. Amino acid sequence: CAWSGEGRSYEQYF.

CDR3 in amino acids: CASSMGQNSNQPQHF. The CDR3 DNA sequence: TGTGCCAGTAGTATGGGCCAGAATAGCAATCAGCCCCAGCATTTT. This sequence joins TRBV19 and TRBJ1-5; unclear D gene. The CDR3 length is 15 residues. V shed 3 bases and J shed 0 bases, with 9 bases lying between them. The germline gives CDR1 LNHDA, CDR2 SQIVND (reference sequence).

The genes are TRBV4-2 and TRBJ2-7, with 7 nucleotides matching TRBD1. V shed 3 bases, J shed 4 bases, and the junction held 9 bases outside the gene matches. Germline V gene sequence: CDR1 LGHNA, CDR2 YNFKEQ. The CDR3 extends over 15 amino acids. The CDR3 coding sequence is TGTGCCAGCAGCCATTTTACAGGGGCCGATTACGAGCAGTACTTC. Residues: CASSHFTGADYEQYF.

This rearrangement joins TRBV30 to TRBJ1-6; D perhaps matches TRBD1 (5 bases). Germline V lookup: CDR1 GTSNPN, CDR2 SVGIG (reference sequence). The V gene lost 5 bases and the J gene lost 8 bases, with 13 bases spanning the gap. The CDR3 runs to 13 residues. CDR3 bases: TGTGCCTGGGGAGGGGCCCGAGATTCACCCCTCCACTTT. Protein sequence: CAWGGARDSPLHF.

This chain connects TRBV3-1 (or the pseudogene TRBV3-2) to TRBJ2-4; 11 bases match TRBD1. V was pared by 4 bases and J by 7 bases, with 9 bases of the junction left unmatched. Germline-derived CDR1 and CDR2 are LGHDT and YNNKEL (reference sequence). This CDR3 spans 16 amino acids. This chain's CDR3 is CASSPAAGTGGNIQYF. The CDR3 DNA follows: TGTGCCAGCAGCCCTGCTGCGGGGACAGGGGGGAACATTCAGTACTTC.

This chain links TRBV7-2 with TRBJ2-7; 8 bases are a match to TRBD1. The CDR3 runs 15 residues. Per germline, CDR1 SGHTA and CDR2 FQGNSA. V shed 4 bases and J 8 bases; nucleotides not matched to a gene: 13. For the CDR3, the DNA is TGTGCCAGCAGCTCTTCCATTGGACAGGGATTAAAGCAGTACTTC. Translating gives CASSSSIGQGLKQYF. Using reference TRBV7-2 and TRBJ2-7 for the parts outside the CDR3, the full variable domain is GAGVSQSPSNKVTEKGKDVELRCDPISGHTALYWYRQSLGQGLEFLIYFQGNSAPDKSGLPSDRFSAERTGGSVSTLTIQRTQQEDSAVYLCASSSSIGQGLKQYFGPGTRLTVT.

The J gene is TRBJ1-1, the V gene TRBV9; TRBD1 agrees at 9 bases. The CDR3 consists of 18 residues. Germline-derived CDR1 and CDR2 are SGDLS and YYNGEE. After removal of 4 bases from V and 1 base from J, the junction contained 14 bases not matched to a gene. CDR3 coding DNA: TGTGCCAGCAGCACGGGACAGGGAGTCGGGGATAAGAACACTGAAGCTTTCTTT. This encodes CASSTGQGVGDKNTEAFF.

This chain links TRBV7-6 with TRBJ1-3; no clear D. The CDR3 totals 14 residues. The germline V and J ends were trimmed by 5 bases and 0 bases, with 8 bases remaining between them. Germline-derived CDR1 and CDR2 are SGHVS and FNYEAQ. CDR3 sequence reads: CASSPRYSGNTIYF. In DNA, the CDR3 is TGTGCCAGCAGCCCCCGGTACTCTGGAAACACCATATATTTT.

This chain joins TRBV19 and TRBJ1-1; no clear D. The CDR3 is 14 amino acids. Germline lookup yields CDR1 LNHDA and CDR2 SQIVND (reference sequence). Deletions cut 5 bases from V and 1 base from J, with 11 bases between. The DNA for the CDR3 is TGTGCCAGTAGTTCGCAGCCACAGAACACTGAAGCTTTCTTT. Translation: CASSSQPQNTEAFF.

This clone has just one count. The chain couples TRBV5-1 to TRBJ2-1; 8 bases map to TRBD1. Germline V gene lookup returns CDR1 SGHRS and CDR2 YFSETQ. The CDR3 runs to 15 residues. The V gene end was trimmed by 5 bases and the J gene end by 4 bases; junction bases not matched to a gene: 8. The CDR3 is CASSSTGGPYNEQFF. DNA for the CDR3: TGCGCCAGCAGTTCCACAGGGGGACCTTACAATGAGCAGTTCTTC.

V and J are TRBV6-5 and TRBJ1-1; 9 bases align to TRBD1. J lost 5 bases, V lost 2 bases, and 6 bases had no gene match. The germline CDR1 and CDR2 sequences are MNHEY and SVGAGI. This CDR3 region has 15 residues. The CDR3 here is CASSYAGQGGTEAFF. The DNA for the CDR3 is TGTGCCAGCAGTTACGCGGGACAGGGTGGGACTGAAGCTTTCTTT.

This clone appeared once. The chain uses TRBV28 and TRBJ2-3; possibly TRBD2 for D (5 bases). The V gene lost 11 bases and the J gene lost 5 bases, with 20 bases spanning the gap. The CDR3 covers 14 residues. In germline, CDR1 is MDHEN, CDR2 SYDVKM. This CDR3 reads CAGSPGVARDTQYF. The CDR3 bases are TGTGCCGGGAGCCCGGGCGTAGCGAGAGATACGCAGTATTTT.

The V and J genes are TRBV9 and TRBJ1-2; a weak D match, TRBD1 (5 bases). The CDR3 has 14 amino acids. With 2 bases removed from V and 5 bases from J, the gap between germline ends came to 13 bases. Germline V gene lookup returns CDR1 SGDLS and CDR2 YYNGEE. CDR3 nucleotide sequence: TGTGCCAGCAGCGTGACCAGGGAGGCATATGGCTACACCTTC. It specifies CASSVTREAYGYTF.

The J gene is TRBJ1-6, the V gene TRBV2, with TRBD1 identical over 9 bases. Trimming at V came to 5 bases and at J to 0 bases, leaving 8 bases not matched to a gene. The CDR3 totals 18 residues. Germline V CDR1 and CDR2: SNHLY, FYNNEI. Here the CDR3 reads CASSRLDRGSSYNSPLHF. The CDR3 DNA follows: TGTGCCAGCAGTCGACTAGACAGGGGGAGCTCCTATAATTCACCCCTCCACTTT. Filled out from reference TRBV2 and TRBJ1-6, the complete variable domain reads EPEVTQTPSHQVTQMGQEVILRCVPISNHLYFYWYRQILGQKVEFLVSFYNNEISEKSEIFDDQFSVERPDGSNFTLKIRSTKLEDSAMYFCASSRLDRGSSYNSPLHFGNGTRLTVT.

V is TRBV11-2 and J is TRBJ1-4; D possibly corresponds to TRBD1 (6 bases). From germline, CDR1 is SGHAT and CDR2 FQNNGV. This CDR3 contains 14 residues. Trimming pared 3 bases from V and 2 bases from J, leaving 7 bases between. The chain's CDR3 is CASSFGQTNEKLFF. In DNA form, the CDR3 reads TGTGCCAGCAGCTTTGGACAGACTAATGAAAAACTGTTTTTT.

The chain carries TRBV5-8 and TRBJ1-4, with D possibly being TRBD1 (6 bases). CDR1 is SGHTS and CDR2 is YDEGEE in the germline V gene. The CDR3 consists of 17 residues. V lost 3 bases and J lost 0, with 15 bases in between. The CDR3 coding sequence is TGTGCCAGCAGCTCGGACAGTTCCCCGGCAACTAATGAAAAACTGTTTTTT. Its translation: CASSSDSSPATNEKLFF.

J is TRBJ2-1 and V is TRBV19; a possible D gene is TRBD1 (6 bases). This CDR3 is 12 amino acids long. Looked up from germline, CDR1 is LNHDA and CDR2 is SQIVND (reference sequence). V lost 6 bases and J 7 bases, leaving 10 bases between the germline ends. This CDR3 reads CASRMGANEQFF. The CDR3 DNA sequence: TGTGCCAGTAGGATGGGGGCTAATGAGCAGTTCTTC.

As DNA, the CDR3 is TGTGCCATCAGCAAAGCGGGGGGTGAGACCCAGTACTTC. Its translation is CAISKAGGETQYF. The V call is TRBV10-3, the J call TRBJ2-5, with TRBD2 matching over 9 bases. The CDR3 consists of 13 residues. V lost 6 bases and J lost 5; bases outside the gene matches: 4. CDR1 is ENHRY, CDR2 SYGVKD, per germline.

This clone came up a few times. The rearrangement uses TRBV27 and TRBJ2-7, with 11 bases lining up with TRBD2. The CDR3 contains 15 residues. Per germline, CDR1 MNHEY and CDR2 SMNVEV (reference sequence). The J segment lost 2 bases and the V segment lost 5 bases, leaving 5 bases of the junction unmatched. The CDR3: CASSLSGRAAYEQYF. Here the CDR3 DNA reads TGTGCCAGCAGTCTTAGCGGGAGGGCCGCCTACGAGCAGTACTTC.

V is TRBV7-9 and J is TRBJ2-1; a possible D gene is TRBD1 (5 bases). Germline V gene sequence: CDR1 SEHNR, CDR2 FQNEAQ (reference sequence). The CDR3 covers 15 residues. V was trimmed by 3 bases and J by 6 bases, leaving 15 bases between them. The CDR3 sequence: CASSFSDRFRNEQFF. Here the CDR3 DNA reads TGTGCCAGCAGCTTTTCCGACAGATTCCGCAATGAGCAGTTCTTC.

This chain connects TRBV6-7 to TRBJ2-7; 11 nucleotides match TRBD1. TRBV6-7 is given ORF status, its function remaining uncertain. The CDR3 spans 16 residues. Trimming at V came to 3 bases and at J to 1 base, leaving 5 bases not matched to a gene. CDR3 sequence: CASSYDGTGGSYEQYF. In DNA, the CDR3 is TGTGCCAGCAGTTATGATGGGACAGGGGGGTCCTACGAGCAGTACTTC.

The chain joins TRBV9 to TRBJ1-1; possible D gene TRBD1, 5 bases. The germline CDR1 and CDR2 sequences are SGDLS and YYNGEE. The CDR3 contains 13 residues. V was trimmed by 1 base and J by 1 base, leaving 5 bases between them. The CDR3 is CASSVTGNTEAFF. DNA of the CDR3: TGTGCCAGCAGCGTAACAGGGAACACTGAAGCTTTCTTT.

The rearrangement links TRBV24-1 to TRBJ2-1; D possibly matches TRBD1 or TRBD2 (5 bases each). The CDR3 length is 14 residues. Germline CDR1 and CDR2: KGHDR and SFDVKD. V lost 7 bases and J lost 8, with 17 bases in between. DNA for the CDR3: TGTGCCACCAGGGGGACCCACCTCAATGATGAGCAGTTCTTC. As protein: CATRGTHLNDEQFF.